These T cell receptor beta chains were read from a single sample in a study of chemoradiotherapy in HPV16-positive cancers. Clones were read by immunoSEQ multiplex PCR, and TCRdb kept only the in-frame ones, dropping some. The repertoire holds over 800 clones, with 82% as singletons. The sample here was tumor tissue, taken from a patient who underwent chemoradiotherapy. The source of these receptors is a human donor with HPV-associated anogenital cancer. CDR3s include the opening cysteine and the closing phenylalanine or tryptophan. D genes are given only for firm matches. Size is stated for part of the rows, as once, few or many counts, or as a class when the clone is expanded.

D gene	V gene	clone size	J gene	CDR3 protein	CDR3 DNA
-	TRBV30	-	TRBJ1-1	CAWTPGRKNTEAFF	TGTGCCTGGACCCCGGGACGGAAGAACACTGAAGCTTTCTTT
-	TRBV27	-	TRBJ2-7	CASSLKPGAGTYEQYF	TGTGCCAGCAGTTTAAAGCCGGGGGCTGGGACCTACGAGCAGTACTTC
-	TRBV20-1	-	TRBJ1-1	CSASKRDEAFF	TGCAGTGCTAGTAAGAGGGATGAAGCTTTCTTT
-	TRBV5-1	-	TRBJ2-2	CASSFSSATLNTGELFF	TGCGCCAGCAGCTTCAGTTCGGCCACCTTGAACACCGGGGAGCTGTTTTTT
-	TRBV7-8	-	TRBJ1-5	CASSKDRNQPQHF	TGTGCCAGCAGCAAAGACAGAAATCAGCCCCAGCATTTT
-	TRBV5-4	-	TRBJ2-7	CASSLASGTLSYEQYF	TGTGCCAGCAGCTTGGCCTCCGGGACCCTCTCCTACGAGCAGTACTTC
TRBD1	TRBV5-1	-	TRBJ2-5	CASSFGQGGTETQYF	TGCGCCAGCAGCTTTGGACAGGGAGGCACGGAGACCCAGTACTTC
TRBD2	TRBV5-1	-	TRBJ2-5	CASSLWGGQETQYF	TGCGCCAGCAGCTTGTGGGGGGGACAAGAGACCCAGTACTTC
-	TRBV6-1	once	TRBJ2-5	CASDPGLQETQYF	TGTGCCAGCGATCCGGGACTCCAAGAGACCCAGTACTTC
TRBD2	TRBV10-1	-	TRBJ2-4	CASSGLAGPLGSLAKNIQYF	TGCGCCAGCAGCGGACTAGCGGGACCTTTGGGGTCCCTAGCCAAAAACATTCAGTACTTC
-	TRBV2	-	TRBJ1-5	CASRGQGLEPQHF	TGTGCCAGCAGGGGCCAGGGGCTTGAGCCCCAGCATTTT
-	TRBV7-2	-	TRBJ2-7	CASSLLAGAVVQYF	TGTGCCAGCAGCTTATTGGCAGGGGCGGTTGTGCAGTACTTC
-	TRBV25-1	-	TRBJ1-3	CASSARLLSGNTIYF	TGTGCCAGCAGTGCCAGACTGCTCTCTGGAAACACCATATATTTT
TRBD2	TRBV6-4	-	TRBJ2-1	CASSEEAGGNNEQFF	TGTGCCAGCAGTGAGGAGGCGGGGGGGAACAATGAGCAGTTCTTC
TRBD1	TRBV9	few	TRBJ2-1	CASSRSTGGYTVF	TGTGCCAGCAGCCGTTCAACAGGGGGGTATACAGTCTTC
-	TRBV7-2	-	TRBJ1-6	CASSLFGVGGYNSPLHF	TGTGCCAGCAGCTTATTCGGTGTTGGGGGTTATAATTCACCCCTCCACTTT
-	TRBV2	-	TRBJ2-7	CASSPLDEQYF	TGTGCCAGCAGTCCCCTGGACGAGCAGTACTTC
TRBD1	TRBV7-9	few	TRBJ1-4	CASSLARGQGANEKLFF	TGTGCCAGCAGCTTAGCGCGGGGACAGGGGGCGAATGAAAAACTGTTTTTT
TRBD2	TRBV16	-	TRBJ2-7	CASSQSNPLADEQYF	TGTGCCAGCAGCCAATCGAATCCTCTAGCGGACGAGCAGTACTTC
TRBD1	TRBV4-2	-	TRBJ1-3	CASSQDFSRGRGNTIYF	TGTGCCAGCAGCCAAGATTTCAGCAGGGGGCGAGGAAACACCATATATTTT
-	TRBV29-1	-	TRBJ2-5	CSAEGYEGQMETQYF	TGCAGCGCTGAAGGTTATGAGGGGCAAATGGAGACCCAGTACTTC
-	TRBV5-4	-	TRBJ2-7	CASSPSVGSYEQYF	TGTGCCAGCAGCCCAAGCGTCGGCTCCTACGAGCAGTACTTC
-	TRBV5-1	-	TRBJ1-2	CASSLRTANYGYTF	TGCGCCAGCAGCCTACGGACAGCGAACTATGGCTACACCTTC
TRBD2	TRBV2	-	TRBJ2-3	CASRRLAGFGSDTQYF	TGTGCCAGCCGCCGACTAGCGGGATTCGGTTCAGATACGCAGTATTTT
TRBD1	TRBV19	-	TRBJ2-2	CASKEGQGNTGELFF	TGTGCCAGTAAAGAGGGACAGGGGAATACCGGGGAGCTGTTTTTT
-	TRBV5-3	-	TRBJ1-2	CAIFGANYGYTF	TGTGCCATTTTCGGGGCTAACTATGGCTACACCTTC
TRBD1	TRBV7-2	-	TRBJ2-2	CASSLDRGVPGELFF	TGTGCCAGCAGCTTAGACAGGGGTGTGCCCGGGGAGCTGTTTTTT
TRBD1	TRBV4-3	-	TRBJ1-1	CASSQDGAGGVANTEAFF	TGCGCCAGCAGCCAAGACGGAGCAGGGGGGGTTGCGAACACTGAAGCTTTCTTT
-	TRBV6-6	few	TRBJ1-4	CASSYSPAGLFF	TGTGCCAGCAGTTACTCTCCCGCCGGGCTGTTTTTT
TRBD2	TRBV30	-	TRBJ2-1	CAWSLRGGLVYNEQFF	TGTGCCTGGAGCCTAAGGGGAGGACTAGTCTACAATGAGCAGTTCTTC
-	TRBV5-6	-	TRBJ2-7	CASSLPYTYEQYF	TGTGCCAGCAGCTTGCCCTATACCTACGAGCAGTACTTC
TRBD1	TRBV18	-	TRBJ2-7	CASSPPGTGVLYEQYF	TGTGCCAGCTCACCTCCCGGGACAGGGGTTTTATACGAGCAGTACTTC
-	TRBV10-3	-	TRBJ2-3	CAISEMGGTDTQYF	TGTGCCATCAGTGAGATGGGGGGCACAGATACGCAGTATTTT
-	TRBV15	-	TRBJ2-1	CATSRDPPAEAYNEQFF	TGTGCCACCAGCAGAGATCCCCCAGCGGAGGCCTACAATGAGCAGTTCTTC
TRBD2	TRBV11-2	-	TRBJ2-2	CASSSRLAGNTGELFF	TGTGCCAGCAGCTCTCGACTAGCGGGTAACACCGGGGAGCTGTTTTTT
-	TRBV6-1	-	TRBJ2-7	CASEPQSYEQYF	TGTGCCAGCGAGCCTCAATCCTACGAGCAGTACTTC
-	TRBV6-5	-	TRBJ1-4	CASRDGTRNEKLFF	TGTGCCAGCAGAGACGGGACACGAAATGAAAAACTGTTTTTT
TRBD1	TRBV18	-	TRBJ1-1	CASSEQGDTEAFF	TGTGCCAGCTCCGAACAGGGGGACACTGAAGCTTTCTTT
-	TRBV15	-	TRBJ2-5	CATSRAQGPETQYF	TGTGCCACCAGCAGAGCCCAGGGCCCAGAGACCCAGTACTTC
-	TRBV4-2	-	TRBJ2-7	CASSQGGTFGEQYF	TGTGCCAGCAGCCAAGGAGGAACCTTCGGCGAGCAGTACTTC